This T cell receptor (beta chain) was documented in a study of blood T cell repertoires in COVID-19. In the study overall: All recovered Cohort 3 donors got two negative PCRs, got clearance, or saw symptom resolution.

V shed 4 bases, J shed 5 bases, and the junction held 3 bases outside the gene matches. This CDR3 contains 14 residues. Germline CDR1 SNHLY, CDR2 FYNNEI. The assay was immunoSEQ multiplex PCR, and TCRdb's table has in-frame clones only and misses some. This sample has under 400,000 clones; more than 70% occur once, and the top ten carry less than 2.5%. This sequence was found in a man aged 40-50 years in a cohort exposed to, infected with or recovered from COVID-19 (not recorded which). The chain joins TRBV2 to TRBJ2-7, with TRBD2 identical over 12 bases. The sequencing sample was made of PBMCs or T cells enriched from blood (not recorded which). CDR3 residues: CASSASGRAHEQYF. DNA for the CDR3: TGTGCCAGCAGTGCTAGCGGGAGGGCCCACGAGCAGTACTTC.